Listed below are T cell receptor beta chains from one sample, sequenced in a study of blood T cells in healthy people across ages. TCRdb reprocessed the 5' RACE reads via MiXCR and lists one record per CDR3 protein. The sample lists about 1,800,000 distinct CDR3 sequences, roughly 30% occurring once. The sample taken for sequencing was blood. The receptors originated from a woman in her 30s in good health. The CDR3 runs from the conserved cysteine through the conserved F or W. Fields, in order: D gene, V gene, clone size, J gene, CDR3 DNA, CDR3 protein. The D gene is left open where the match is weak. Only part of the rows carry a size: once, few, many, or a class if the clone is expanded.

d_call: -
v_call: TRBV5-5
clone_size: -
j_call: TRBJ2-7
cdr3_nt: TGTGCCAGCAGCTTTCAGCCCGAAGGGAGCGAGCAGTACTTT
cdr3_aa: CASSFQPEGSEQYF

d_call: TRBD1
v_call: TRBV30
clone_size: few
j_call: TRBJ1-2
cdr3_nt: TGTGCCTGGAGTGACAGGGGACCCTATGGCTACACCTTC
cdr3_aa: CAWSDRGPYGYTF

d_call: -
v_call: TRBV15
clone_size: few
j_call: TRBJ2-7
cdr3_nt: TGTGCCACCAGCGGATATGAGGGAACCTCCCACGAGCAGTACTTC
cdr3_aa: CATSGYEGTSHEQYF

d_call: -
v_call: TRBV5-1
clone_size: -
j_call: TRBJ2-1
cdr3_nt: TGCGCCAGCAGCTCGGACACCCAGCAGTTCTTC
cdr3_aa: CASSSDTQQFF

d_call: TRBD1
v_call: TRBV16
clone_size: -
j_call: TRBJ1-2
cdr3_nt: TGTGCCAGCAGCCCATTGTCGACAGGGAGAGATGGCTACACCTTC
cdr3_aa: CASSPLSTGRDGYTF

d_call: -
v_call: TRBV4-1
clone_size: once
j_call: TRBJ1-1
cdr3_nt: TGCGCCAGCAGCCAAGCTTCGTCATACGGATCCGAGAACACTGAAGCTTTCTTT
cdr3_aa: CASSQASSYGSENTEAFF

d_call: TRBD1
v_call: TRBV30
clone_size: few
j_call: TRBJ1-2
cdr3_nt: TGTGCCTGGAGCGCCCCGAGGACAGGGACTGGTGGCTACACCTTC
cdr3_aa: CAWSAPRTGTGGYTF

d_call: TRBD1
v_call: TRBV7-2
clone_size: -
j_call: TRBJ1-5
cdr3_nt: TGTGCCAGCAGCCCACCAGGCCGACAGGGTCAGCCCCAGCATTTT
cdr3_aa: CASSPPGRQGQPQHF

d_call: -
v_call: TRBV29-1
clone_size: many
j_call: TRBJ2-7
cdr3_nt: TGCAGCGTCGTAGACTACGAGCAGTACTTC
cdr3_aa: CSVVDYEQYF

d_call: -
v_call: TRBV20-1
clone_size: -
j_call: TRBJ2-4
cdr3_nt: TGCAGTGCTAAAACGGGTGGGCACAACATTCAGTACTTC
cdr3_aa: CSAKTGGHNIQYF

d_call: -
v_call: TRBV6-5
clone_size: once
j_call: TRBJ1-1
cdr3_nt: TGTGCCAGCAGTTACTTCCCCCTCCCCGAGGCCAGGAGCACTGAAGCTTTCTTT
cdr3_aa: CASSYFPLPEARSTEAFF

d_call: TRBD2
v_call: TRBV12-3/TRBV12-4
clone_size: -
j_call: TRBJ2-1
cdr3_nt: TGTGCCATTCGGACTAGCGGGAGTTCTGAGCAGTTCTTC
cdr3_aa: CAIRTSGSSEQFF

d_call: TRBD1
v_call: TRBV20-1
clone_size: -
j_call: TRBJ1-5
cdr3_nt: TGCAGCGCTAGAGTACCGGGACAGGGAAATCAGCCCCAGCATTTT
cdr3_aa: CSARVPGQGNQPQHF

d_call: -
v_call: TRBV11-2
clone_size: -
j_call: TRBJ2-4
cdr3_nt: TGTGCCAGCAGCTCGTTCCAGGGGATCACGACCAAAAACATTCAGTACTTC
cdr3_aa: CASSSFQGITTKNIQYF

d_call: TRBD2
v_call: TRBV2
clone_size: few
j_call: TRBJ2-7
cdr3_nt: TGTGCCAGCCGACCTTTACTAGCGGGGACCTACGAGCAGTACTTC
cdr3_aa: CASRPLLAGTYEQYF

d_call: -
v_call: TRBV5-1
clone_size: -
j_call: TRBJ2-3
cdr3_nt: TGCGCCAGCAGCTTGGGGGTAGCGGCCACAGATACGCAGTATTTT
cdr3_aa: CASSLGVAATDTQYF

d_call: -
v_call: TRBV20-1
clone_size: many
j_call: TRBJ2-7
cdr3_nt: TGCAGTGCTAGCGGGGGCCTCACCTACGAGCAGTACTTC
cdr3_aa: CSASGGLTYEQYF